These T cell receptor beta chains were read from a single sample in a study of human CD8 memory T cell subsets. Each CDR3 protein gets one entry in TCRdb, which reprocessed the 5' RACE reads and gives no DNA. This sample's clone table lists about 6,700 distinct CDR3 sequences. Sequenced sample: CD8+ T cells from PBMCs. The receptors originated from a human donor in good health. Each CDR3 is given with its conserved first and last residue. The size field is filled for only some rows; it gives once, few, many or a size class.

>TRBJ1-5|.|TRBV5-6
CASSVTGLNQPQHF
>TRBJ2-7|.|TRBV7-6
CASSTLPDVNYEQYF
>TRBJ2-7|.|TRBV4-1
CASSQSAGDFYEQYF
>TRBJ2-7|.|TRBV5-5
CASSSLAGVPYEQYF
>TRBJ2-2|.|TRBV19
CALSGETGELFF
>TRBJ1-1|.|TRBV12-5
CASGLSSMSEAFF
>TRBJ2-7|.|TRBV7-7
CASSFSLGTEDEQYF
>TRBJ2-1|medium-sized|TRBV5-1
CASSLASGNFYNEQFF
>TRBJ1-1|.|TRBV19
CASTPGTGGYTEAFF
>TRBJ2-3|.|TRBV13
CASSTPVDTQYF
>TRBJ2-1|.|TRBV28
CATRIDRGPYNEQFF
>TRBJ2-3|medium-sized|TRBV28
CASSATIPSTDTQYF
>TRBJ2-7|.|TRBV7-9
CASSSPEVAGVAEQYF
>TRBJ1-1|medium-sized|TRBV25-1
CASSDVDWSEAFF
>TRBJ1-1|medium-sized|TRBV3-1
CASSLGTPHTEAFF
>TRBJ2-2|medium-sized|TRBV27
CASSPGGELFF
>TRBJ1-6|.|TRBV2
CASTTGVNSPLHF
>TRBJ2-7|.|TRBV7-9
CASSSFLAGGAYEQYF
>TRBJ2-1|.|TRBV19
CASSGVNYNEQFF
>TRBJ2-7|.|TRBV4-1
CASSQDRGFYEQYF
>TRBJ1-2|medium-sized|TRBV15
CATSRDQMEGPTF
>TRBJ2-7|medium-sized|TRBV5-1
CASSMGLAGNSYEQYF
>TRBJ2-1|medium-sized|TRBV9
CASSLTGFGSSYNEQFF
>TRBJ1-1|large|TRBV5-8
CASSARTGRTEAFF
>TRBJ1-5|.|TRBV7-9
CASSNSNQPQHF
>TRBJ2-7|.|TRBV7-9
CASSESWRPYEQYF
>TRBJ2-7|.|TRBV21-1
CASSRTSIYEQYF
>TRBJ1-2|.|TRBV11-2
CASSPGRGLYGYTF
>TRBJ2-3|.|TRBV28
CASSLAGGPDTQYF
>TRBJ2-7|.|TRBV28
CASRDSGYEQYF
>TRBJ2-3|.|TRBV27
CATRGVVPDTQYF
>TRBJ2-3|.|TRBV6-4
CASSARDSDTQYF
>TRBJ2-7|.|TRBV14
CASSQRLAGGLGVLYEQYF
>TRBJ2-3|.|TRBV15
CATSTGQGSSDTQYF
>TRBJ2-1|.|TRBV2
CASILGDRLYNEQFF
>TRBJ1-2|.|TRBV20-1
CSARFGFQYGYTF
>TRBJ2-1|.|TRBV6-4
CASSEGTGGATNEQFF